The sample holds a few counts of the clone carrying this T cell receptor (beta chain). Its cognate antigen is unknown. The sample comes from a study of T-cell reconstitution after alpha-beta-depleted transplantation in children. Preparing the TCRbeta library involved the use of unique molecular identifiers. MiXCR was run by TCRdb on the PCR reads, yielding one entry per CDR3 protein. The sample shows roughly 100,000 distinct CDR3 sequences, about 5.6% of them seen only once. Study conclusions and caveats: Surviving thymic progenitors and recipient T cells were the source of high TCRbeta diversity at day 60 in some patients. One year post-transplant, T-cell counts and diversity were largely derived from T cells produced anew. Several hundred expanded graft clones reportedly were the source of alpha-beta T cells about two months after transplant.

This TCR was recovered from a female patient between 2 and 10 years old who had a stem cell transplant for Fanconi anemia, so the T cells may come from the graft donor. Material: PBMCs, mostly from graft donor cells, obtained 60 days after TCRalphabeta/CD19-depleted stem cell transplant.

The DNA for the CDR3 is TGTGCCAGCAGTTGGACAGTCGGCGGCAATCAGCCCCAGCATTTT. Encoded protein: CASSWTVGGNQPQHF. V and J are TRBV6-5 and TRBJ1-5, with D possibly being TRBD1 (6 bases). V was trimmed by 4 bases and J by 2 bases, leaving 12 bases between them. Germline V gene sequence: CDR1 MNHEY, CDR2 SVGAGI. The CDR3 extends over 15 amino acids.